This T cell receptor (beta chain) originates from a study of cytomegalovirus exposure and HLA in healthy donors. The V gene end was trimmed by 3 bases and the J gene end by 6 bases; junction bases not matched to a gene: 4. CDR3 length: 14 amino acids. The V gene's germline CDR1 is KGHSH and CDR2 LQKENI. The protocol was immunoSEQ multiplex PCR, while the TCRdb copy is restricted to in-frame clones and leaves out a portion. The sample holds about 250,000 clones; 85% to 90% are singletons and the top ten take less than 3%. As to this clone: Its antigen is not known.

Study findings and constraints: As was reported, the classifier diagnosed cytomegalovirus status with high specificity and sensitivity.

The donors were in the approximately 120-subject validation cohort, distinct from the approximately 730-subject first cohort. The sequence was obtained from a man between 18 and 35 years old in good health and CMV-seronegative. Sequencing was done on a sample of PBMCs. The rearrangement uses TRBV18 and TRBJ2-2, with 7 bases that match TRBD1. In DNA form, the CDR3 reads TGTGCCAGCTCACCCTTCGACAGGGCCGGGGAGCTGTTTTTT. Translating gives CASSPFDRAGELFF.